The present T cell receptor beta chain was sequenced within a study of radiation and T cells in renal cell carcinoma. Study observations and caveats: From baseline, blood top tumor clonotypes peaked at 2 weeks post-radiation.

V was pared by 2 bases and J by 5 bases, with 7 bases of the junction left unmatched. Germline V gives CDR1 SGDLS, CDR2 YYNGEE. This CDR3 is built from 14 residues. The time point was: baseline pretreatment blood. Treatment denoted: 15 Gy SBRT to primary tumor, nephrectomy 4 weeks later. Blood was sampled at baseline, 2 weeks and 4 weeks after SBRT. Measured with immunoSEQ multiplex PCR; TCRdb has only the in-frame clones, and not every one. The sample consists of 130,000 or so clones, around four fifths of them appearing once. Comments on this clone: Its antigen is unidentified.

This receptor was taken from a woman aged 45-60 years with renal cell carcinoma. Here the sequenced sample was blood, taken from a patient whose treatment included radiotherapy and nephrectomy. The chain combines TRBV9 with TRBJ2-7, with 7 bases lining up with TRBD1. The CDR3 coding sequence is TGTGCCAGCAGCGTGAGGGACAGAAACGACGAGCAGTACTTC. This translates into CASSVRDRNDEQYF.